The entry below gives a single TCR beta chain sequence along with its context. The data are from a study of blood T cells in healthy people across ages. A second PCR of 7 to 11 cycles used a sample-barcoded 5' primer and a J-beta primer mix. TCRdb recomputed calls from the 5' RACE reads with MiXCR, one row per CDR3 protein. This table has around 900,000 distinct CDR3 sequences, about 53% appearing once. The sequenced sample consisted of blood. The sequence was obtained from a woman aged 60-75 years in good health.

This CDR3 is CASRPWGGALDYEQYF. DNA for the CDR3: TGTGCCAGCAGGCCGTGGGGGGGAGCCTTAGACTACGAGCAGTACTTC. The genes are TRBV28 and TRBJ2-5, with 7 positions matching TRBD2. The end of the DNA is better explained by TRBJ2-7, so the J call may be wrong. From germline, CDR1 is MDHEN and CDR2 SYDVKM. The CDR3 spans 16 residues.